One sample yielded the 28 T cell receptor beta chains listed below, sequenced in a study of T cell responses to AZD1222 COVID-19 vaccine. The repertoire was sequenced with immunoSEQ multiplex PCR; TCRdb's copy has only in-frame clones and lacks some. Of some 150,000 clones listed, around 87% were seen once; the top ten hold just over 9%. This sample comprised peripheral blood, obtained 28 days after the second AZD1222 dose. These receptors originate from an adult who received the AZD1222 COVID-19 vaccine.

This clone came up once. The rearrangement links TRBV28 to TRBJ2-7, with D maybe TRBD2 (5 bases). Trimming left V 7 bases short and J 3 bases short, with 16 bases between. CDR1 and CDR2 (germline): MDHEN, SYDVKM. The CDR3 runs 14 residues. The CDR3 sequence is CASMRGSVVYEQYF. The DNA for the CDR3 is TGTGCCAGCATGAGAGGGTCCGTCGTCTACGAGCAGTACTTC.

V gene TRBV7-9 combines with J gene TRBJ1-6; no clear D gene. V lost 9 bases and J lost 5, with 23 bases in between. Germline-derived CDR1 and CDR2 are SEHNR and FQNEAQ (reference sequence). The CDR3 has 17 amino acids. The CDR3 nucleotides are TGTGCCAGGCCACGGCCCCCTCACCTGAGCGATAATTCACCCCTCCACTTT. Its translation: CARPRPPHLSDNSPLHF. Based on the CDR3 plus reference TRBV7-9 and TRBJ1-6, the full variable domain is DTGVSQNPRHKITKRGQNVTFRCDPISEHNRLYWYRQTLGQGPEFLTYFQNEAQLEKSRLLSDRFSAERPKGSFSTLEIQRTEQGDSAMYLCARPRPPHLSDNSPLHFGNGTRLTVT.

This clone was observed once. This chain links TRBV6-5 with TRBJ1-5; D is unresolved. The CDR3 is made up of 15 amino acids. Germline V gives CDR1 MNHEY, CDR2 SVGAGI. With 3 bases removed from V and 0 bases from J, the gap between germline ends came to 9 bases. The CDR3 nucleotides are TGTGCCAGCAGTTATGTACTAGGTAGCAATCAGCCCCAGCATTTT. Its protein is CASSYVLGSNQPQHF.

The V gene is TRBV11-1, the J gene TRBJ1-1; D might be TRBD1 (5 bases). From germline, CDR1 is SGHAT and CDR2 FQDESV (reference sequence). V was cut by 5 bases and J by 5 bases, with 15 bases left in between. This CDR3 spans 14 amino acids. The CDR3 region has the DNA TGTGCCAGCAGCAAAAATCAGGGTACGACTGAAGCTTTCTTT. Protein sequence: CASSKNQGTTEAFF.

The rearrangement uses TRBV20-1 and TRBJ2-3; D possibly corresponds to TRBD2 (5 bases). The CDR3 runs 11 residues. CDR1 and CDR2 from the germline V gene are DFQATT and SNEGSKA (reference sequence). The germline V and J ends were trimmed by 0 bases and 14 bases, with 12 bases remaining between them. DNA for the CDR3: TGCAGTGCTAGAGAAGGCCCTCGGGGGTATTTT. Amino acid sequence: CSAREGPRGYF.

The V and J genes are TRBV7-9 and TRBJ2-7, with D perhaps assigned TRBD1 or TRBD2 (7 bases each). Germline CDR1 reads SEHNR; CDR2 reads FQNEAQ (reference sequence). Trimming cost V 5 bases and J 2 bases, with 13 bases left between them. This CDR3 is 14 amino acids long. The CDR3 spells CASSATGRAYEQYF. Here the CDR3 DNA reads TGTGCCAGCAGCGCGACAGGGAGGGCCTACGAGCAGTACTTC. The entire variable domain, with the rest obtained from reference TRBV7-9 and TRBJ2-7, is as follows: DTGVSQNPRHKITKRGQNVTFRCDPISEHNRLYWYRQTLGQGPEFLTYFQNEAQLEKSRLLSDRFSAERPKGSFSTLEIQRTEQGDSAMYLCASSATGRAYEQYFGPGTRLTVT.

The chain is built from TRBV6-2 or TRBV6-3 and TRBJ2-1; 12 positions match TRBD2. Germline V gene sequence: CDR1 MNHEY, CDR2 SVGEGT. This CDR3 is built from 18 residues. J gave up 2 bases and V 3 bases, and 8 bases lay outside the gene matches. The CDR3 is CASSYRLAGESPYNEQFF. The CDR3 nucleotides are TGTGCCAGCAGTTATCGACTAGCGGGAGAAAGTCCCTACAATGAGCAGTTCTTC.

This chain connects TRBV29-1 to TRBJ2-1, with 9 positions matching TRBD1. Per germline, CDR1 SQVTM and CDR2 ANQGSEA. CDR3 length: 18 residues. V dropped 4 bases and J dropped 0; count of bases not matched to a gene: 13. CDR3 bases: TGCAGCGTTGGGATACAGGGGGCGCGAGTGATCTCCTACAATGAGCAGTTCTTC. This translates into CSVGIQGARVISYNEQFF.

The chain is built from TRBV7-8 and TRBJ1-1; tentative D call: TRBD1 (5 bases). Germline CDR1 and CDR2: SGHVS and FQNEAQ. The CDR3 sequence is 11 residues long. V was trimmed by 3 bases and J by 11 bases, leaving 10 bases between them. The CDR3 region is CASSFQGPAFF. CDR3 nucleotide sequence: TGTGCCAGCAGCTTTCAGGGACCGGCTTTCTTT.

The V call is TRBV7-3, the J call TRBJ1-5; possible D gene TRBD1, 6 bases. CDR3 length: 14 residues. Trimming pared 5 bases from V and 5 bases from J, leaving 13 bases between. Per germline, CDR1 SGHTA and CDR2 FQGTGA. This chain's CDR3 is CASSLEGGDQPQHF. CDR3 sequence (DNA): TGTGCCAGCAGCCTGGAGGGGGGCGATCAGCCCCAGCATTTT. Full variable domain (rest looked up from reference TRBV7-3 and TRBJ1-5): GAGVSQTPSNKVTEKGKYVELRCDPISGHTALYWYRQSLGQGPEFLIYFQGTGAADDSGLPNDRFFAVRPEGSVSTLKIQRTERGDSAVYLCASSLEGGDQPQHFGDGTRLSIL.

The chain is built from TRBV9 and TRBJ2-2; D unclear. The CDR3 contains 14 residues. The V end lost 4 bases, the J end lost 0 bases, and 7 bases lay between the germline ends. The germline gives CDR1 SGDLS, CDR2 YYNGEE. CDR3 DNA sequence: TGTGCCAGCAGCTTAACACCGAACACCGGGGAGCTGTTTTTT. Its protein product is CASSLTPNTGELFF.

In nucleotides, the CDR3 is TGTGCCATCAGGGGGAGCTACGAGCAGTACTTC. Translated: CAIRGSYEQYF. This sequence joins TRBV10-3 and TRBJ2-7, with D tentatively TRBD2 (5 bases). The CDR3 extends over 11 amino acids. Germline CDR1 ENHRY, CDR2 SYGVKD. Trimming took off 6 bases at V and 3 bases at J, with 6 bases between the two ends.

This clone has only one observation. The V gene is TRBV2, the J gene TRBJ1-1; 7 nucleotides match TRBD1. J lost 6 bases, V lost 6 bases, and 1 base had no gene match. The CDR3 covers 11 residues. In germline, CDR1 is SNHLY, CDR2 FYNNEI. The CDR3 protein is CASRGTAEAFF. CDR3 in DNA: TGTGCCAGCAGAGGGACAGCTGAAGCTTTCTTT.

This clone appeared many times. Here the CDR3 reads CAWSRDSGSGNTIYF. CDR3 DNA sequence: TGTGCCTGGAGTCGGGACAGTGGCTCTGGAAACACCATATATTTT. The V gene is TRBV30, the J gene TRBJ1-3; 7 nucleotides align to TRBD1. The CDR3 loop spans 15 amino acids. V lost 2 bases to trimming and J lost 0 bases; unmatched junction nucleotides: 4. Germline CDR1 is GTSNPN and CDR2 is SVGIG (reference sequence).

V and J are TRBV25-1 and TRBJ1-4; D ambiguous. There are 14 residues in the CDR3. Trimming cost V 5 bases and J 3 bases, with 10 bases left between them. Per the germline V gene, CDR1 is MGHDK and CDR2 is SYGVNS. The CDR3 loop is CASSFSTANEKLFF. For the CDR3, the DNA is TGTGCCAGCAGTTTCAGTACCGCTAATGAAAAACTGTTTTTT. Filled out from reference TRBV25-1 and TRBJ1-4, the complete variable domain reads EADIYQTPRYLVIGTGKKITLECSQTMGHDKMYWYQQDPGMELHLIHYSYGVNSTEKGDLSSESTVSRIRTEHFPLTLESARPSHTSQYLCASSFSTANEKLFFGSGTQLSVL.

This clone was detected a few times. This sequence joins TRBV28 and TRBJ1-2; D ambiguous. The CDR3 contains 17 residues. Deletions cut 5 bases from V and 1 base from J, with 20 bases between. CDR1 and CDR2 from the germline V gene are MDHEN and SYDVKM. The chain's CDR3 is CASSPISRGYFNYGYTF. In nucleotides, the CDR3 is TGTGCCAGCAGTCCGATCTCCAGAGGGTATTTTAACTATGGCTACACCTTC.

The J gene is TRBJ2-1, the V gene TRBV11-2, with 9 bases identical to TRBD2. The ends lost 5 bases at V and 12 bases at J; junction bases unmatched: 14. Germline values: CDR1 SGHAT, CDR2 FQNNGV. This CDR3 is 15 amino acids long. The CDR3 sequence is CASSLGGRARSWQFF. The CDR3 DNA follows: TGTGCCAGCAGCCTGGGCGGGAGGGCCCGTAGCTGGCAGTTCTTC.

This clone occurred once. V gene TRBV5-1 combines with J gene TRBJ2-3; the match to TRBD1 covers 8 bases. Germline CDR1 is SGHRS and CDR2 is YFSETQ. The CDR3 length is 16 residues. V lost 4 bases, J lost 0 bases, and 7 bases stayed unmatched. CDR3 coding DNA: TGCGCCAGCAGCCTAGACAGGGGTACTAGCACAGATACGCAGTATTTT. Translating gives CASSLDRGTSTDTQYF.

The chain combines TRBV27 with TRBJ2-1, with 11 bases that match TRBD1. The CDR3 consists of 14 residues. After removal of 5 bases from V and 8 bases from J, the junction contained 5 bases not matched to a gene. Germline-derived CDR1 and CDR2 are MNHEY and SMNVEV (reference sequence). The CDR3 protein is CASSPGTGGDEQFF. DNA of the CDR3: TGTGCCAGCAGTCCCGGGACAGGGGGGGATGAGCAGTTCTTC.

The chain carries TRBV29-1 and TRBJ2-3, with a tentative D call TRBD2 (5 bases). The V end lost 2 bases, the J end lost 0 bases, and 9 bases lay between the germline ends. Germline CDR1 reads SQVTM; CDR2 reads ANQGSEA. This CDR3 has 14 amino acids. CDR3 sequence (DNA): TGCAGCGTTGAATTTTGGACTAGCACAGATACGCAGTATTTT. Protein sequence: CSVEFWTSTDTQYF.

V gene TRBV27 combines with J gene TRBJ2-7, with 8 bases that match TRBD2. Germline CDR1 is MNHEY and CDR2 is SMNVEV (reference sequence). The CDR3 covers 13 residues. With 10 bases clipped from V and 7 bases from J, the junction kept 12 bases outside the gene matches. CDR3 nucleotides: TGTGCCACCTGGGCTGGCGGGAGGCGAGAGCAGTACTTC. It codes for CATWAGGRREQYF.

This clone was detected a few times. CDR3 in amino acids: CASSQEAGLTAGELFF. The CDR3 coding sequence is TGTGCCAGCAGCCAAGAGGCGGGTTTAACCGCCGGGGAGCTGTTTTTT. V usage is TRBV4-2 and J usage is TRBJ2-2, with D possibly being TRBD2 (5 bases). Germline V lookup: CDR1 LGHNA, CDR2 YNFKEQ. This CDR3 spans 16 amino acids. Deletions cut 0 bases from V and 6 bases from J, with 14 bases between.

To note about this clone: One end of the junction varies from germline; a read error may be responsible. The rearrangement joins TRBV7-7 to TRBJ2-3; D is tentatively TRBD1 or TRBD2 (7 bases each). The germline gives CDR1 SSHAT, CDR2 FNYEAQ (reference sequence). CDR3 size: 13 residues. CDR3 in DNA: TGTGCTAGCAGCCCAGGGGGAGGGGATACGCAGTATTTT. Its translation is CASSPGGGDTQYF.

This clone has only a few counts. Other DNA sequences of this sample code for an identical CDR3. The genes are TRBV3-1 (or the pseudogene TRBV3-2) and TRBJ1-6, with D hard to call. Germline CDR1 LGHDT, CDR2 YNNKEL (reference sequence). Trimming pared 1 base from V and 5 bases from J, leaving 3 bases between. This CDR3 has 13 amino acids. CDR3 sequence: CASSQADNSPLHF. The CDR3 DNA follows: TGTGCCAGCAGCCAAGCAGATAATTCACCCCTCCACTTT.

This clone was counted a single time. In DNA, the CDR3 is TGTGCCAGCAGCGTACGAGAAAGCGGGAGAGGAGATACGCAGTATTTT. This codes for CASSVRESGRGDTQYF. The V and J genes are TRBV9 and TRBJ2-3, with 8 bases matching TRBD2. The CDR3 loop spans 16 amino acids. J lost 5 bases, V lost 1 base, and 9 bases had no gene match. Germline V gene sequence: CDR1 SGDLS, CDR2 YYNGEE. Filled out from reference TRBV9 and TRBJ2-3, the complete variable domain reads DSGVTQTPKHLITATGQRVTLRCSPRSGDLSVYWYQQSLDQGLQFLIQYYNGEERAKGNILERFSAQQFPDLHSELNLSSLELGDSALYFCASSVRESGRGDTQYFGPGTRLTVL.

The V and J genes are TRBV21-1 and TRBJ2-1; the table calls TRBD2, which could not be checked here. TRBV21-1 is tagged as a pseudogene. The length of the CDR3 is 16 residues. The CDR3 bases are TGTGCCAGCAAACGGGAGACACGGGACTCACCCAATGAGCAGTTCTTC. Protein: CASKRETRDSPNEQFF.

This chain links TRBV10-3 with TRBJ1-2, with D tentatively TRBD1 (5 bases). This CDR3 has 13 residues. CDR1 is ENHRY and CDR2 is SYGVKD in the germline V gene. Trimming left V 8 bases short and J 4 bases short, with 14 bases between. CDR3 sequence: CAIHSGGLYGYTF. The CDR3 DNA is TGTGCCATCCATTCCGGGGGTCTCTATGGCTACACCTTC.

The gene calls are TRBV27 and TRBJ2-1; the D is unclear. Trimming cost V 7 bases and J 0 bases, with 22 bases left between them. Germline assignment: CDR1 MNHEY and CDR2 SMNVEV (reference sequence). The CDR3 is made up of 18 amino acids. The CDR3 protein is CASTPRWLALGSYNEQFF. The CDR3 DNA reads TGTGCCAGCACCCCAAGGTGGCTGGCGCTTGGCTCCTACAATGAGCAGTTCTTC.